This T cell receptor beta chain is from a study of identical twins. Only a few counts were recorded for this clonotype. Antigen: not known. Study-level points and caveats: Instead of following the same donors, the conclusions were based on cross-sectional statistical analysis.

CDR1 is SGHKS, CDR2 YYEKEE, per germline (reference sequence). Trimming shortened V by 2 bases and J by 6 bases, and 14 bases separated the two germline ends. The CDR3 extends over 14 amino acids. MiXCR was run by TCRdb on the 5' RACE reads, yielding one entry per CDR3 protein. The repertoire holds around 530,000 distinct CDR3 sequences, nearly 15% seen once, with roughly 0.42% in the top ten. These data were also filed under a second study, of yellow fever vaccine responses in identical twins.

The sequence came from a woman younger than 35 in good health. Sequences were obtained from CD4+ T cells sorted from blood. V gene TRBV5-5 combines with J gene TRBJ1-2, with D uncertain. The CDR3 protein is CASSFDIRPDGYTF. The DNA for the CDR3 is TGTGCCAGCAGCTTTGACATCAGGCCGGATGGCTACACCTTC.